This record concerns one T cell receptor beta chain sequence. This sample was included in a study of PD-1 blockade in classical Hodgkin lymphoma. Assay used: immunoSEQ multiplex PCR; TCRdb lists only in-frame clones, some missing. Here the sample spans several thousand clones, 60% being singletons. The time point was: cycle 4 day 1 (C4D1), after more than five weeks of nivolumab. There was relapse after autologous stem cell transplantation in every patient, and there was variation in brentuximab vedotin exposure. Thawed PBMCs underwent magnetic negative selection to obtain purified CD8+ T cells. The sample in question was CD8+ T cells from blood, obtained before the fourth cycle of nivolumab. The sequence came from a human donor with classical Hodgkin lymphoma.

CDR3 amino acids: CASSFRTSGRETQYF. The CDR3 nucleotides are TGTGCCAGCAGTTTCCGGACTAGCGGGAGGGAGACCCAGTACTTC. The chain links TRBV28 to TRBJ2-5; TRBD2 matches at 14 bases. The length of the CDR3 is 15 residues. After removal of 3 bases from V and 5 bases from J, the junction contained 2 bases not matched to a gene. CDR1 is MDHEN and CDR2 is SYDVKM in the germline V gene.